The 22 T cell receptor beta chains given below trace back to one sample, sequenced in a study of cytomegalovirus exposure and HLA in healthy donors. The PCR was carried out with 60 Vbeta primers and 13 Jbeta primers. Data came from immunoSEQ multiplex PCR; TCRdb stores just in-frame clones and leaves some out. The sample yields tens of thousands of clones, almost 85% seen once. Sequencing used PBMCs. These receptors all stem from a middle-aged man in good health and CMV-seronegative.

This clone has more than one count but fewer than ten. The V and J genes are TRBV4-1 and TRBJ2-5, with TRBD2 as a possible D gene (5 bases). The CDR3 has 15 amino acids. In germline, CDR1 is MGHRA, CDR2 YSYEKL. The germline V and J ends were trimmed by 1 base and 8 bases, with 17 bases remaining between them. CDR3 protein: CASSQVHGNRETQYF. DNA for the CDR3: TGCGCCAGCAGCCAAGTCCACGGAAATCGGGAAACCCAGTACTTC.

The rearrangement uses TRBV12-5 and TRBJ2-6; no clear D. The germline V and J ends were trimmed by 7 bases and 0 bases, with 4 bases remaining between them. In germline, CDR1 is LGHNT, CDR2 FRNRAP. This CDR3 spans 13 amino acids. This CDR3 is CASANSGANVLTF. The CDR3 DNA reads TGTGCTAGTGCCAACTCTGGGGCCAACGTCCTGACTTTC. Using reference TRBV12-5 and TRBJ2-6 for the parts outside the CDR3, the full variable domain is DARVTQTPRHKVTEMGQEVTMRCQPILGHNTVFWYRQTMMQGLELLAYFRNRAPLDDSGMPKDRFSAEMPDATLATLKIQPSEPRDSAVYFCASANSGANVLTFGAGSRLTVL.

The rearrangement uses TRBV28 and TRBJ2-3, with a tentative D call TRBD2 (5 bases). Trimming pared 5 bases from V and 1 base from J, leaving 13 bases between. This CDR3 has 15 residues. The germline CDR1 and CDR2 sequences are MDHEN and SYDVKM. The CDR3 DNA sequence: TGTGCCAGCAGTCATCGGGGAGAGGGCACAGATACGCAGTATTTT. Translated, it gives CASSHRGEGTDTQYF.

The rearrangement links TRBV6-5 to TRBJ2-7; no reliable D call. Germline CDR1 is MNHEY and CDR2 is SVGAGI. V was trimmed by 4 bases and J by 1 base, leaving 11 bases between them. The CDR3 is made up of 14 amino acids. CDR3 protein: CASSSQTTSYEQYF. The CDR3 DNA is TGTGCCAGCAGTTCACAGACAACGTCCTACGAGCAGTACTTC.

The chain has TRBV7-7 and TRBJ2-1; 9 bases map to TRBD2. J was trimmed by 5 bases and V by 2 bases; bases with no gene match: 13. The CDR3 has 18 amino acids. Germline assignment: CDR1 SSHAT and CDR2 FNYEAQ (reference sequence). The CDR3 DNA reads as TGTGCCAGCAGCTTATTAGCGGGGGATAAGGCTTCTCACAATGAGCAGTTCTTC. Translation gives CASSLLAGDKASHNEQFF.

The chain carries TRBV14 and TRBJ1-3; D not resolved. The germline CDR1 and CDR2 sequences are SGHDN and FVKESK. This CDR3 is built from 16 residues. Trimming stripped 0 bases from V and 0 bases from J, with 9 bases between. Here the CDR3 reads CASSQDLPSSGNTIYF. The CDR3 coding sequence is TGTGCCAGCAGCCAAGATCTTCCGAGCTCTGGAAACACCATATATTTT.

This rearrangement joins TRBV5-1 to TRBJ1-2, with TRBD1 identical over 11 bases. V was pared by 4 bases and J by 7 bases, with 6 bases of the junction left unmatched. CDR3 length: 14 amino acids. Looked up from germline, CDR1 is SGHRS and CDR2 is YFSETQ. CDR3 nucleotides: TGCGCCAGCAGCGCGGACAGGGGGCGAGGTGGCTACACCTTC. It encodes CASSADRGRGGYTF.

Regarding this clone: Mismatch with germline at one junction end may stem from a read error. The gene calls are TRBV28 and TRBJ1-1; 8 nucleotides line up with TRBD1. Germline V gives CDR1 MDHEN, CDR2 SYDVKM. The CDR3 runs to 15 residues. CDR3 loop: CASSLPRTGNAEAFF. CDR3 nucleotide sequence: TGTGCCAGCAGTTTGCCACGGACAGGGAACGCTGAAGCTTTCTTT.

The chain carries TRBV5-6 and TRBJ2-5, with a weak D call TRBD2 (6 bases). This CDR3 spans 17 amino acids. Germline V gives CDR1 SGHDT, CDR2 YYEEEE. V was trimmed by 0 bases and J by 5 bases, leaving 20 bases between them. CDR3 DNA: TGTGCCAGCAGCTTGGCCATCAGGAGGGGCGCGAGGGAGACCCAGTACTTC. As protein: CASSLAIRRGARETQYF.

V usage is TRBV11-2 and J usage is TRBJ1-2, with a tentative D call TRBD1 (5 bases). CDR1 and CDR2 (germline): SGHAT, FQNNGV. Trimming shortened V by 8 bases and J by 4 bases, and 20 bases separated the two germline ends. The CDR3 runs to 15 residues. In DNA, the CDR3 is TGTGCCAGCGAACTCAATTTAGGGGTGGGCTATGGCTACACCTTC. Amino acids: CASELNLGVGYGYTF.

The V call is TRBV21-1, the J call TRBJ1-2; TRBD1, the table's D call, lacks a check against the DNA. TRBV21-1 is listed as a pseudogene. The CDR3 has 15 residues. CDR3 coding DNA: TGTGCCAGCAGCCGACTGGGGACAGCAAACTATGGCTACACCTTC. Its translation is CASSRLGTANYGYTF.

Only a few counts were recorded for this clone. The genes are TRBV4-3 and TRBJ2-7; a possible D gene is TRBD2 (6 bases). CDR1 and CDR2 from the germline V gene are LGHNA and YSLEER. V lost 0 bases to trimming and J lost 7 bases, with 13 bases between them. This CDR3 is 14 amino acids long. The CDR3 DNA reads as TGCGCCAGCAGCCAAGATTGGACCGCGGGGGAGCAGTACTTC. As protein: CASSQDWTAGEQYF.

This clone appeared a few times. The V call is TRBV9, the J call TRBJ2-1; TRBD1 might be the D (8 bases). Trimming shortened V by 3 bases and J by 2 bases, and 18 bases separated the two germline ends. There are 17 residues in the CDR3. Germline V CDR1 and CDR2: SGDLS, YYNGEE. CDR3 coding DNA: TGTGCCAGCAGCGAGCGGGGACAGGCCGGCGCCTACAATGAGCAGTTCTTC. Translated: CASSERGQAGAYNEQFF.

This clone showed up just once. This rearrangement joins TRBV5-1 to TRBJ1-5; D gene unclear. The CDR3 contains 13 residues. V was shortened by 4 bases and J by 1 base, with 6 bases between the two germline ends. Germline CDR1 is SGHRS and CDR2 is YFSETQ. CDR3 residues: CASSTGSNQPQHF. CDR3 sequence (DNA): TGCGCCAGCAGCACCGGGAGCAATCAGCCCCAGCATTTT.

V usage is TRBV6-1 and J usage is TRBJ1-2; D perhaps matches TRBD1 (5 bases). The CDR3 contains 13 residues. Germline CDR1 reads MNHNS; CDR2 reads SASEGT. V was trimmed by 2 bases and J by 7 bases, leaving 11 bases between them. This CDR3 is CASSERRVVGYTF. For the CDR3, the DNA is TGTGCCAGCAGTGAACGCAGGGTTGTTGGCTACACCTTC.

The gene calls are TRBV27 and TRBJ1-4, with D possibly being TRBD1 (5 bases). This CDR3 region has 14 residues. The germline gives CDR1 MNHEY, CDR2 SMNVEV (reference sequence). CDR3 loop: CASGRGFFNEKLFF. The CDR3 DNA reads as TGTGCTAGCGGAAGGGGATTCTTTAATGAAAAACTGTTTTTT.

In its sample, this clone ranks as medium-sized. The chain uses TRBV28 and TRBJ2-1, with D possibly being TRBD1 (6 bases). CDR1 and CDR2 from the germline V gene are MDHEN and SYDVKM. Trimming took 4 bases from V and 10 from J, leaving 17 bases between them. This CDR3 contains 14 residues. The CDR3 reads CASSSGHPGIEQFF. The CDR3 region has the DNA TGTGCCAGCAGTTCGGGACACCCTGGCATAGAGCAGTTCTTC.

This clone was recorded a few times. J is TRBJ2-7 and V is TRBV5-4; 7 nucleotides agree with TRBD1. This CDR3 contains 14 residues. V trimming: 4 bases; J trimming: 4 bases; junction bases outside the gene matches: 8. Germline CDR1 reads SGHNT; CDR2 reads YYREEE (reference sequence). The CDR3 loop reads CASSTRDRVYEQYF. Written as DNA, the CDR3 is TGTGCCAGCAGCACCCGGGACAGAGTATACGAGCAGTACTTC.

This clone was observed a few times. The chain's CDR3 is CAWSSRSTAEDTQYF. The DNA for the CDR3 is TGTGCCTGGAGTAGCCGGTCTACAGCCGAAGATACGCAGTATTTT. The V gene is TRBV30, the J gene TRBJ2-3; D is unresolved. The germline gives CDR1 GTSNPN, CDR2 SVGIG (reference sequence). V was shortened by 2 bases and J by 5 bases, with 17 bases between the two germline ends. The CDR3 sequence is 15 residues long. The full variable domain, in which reference TRBV30 and TRBJ2-3 provide the parts outside the CDR3, is SQTIHQWPATLVQPVGSPLSLECTVEGTSNPNLYWYRQAAGRGLQLLFYSVGIGQISSEVPQNLSASRPQDRQFILSSKKLLLSDSGFYLCAWSSRSTAEDTQYFGPGTRLTVL.

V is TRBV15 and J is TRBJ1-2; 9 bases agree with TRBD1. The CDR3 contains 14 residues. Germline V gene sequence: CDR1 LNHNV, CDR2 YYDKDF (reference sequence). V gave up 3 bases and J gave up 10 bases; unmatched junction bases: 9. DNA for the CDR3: TGTGCCACCAGCAGCGATATCGGACAGGGGTACTACACCTTC. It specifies CATSSDIGQGYYTF.

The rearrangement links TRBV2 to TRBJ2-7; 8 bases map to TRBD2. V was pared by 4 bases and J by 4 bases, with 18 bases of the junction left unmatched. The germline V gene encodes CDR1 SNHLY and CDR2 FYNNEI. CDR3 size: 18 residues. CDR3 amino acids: CASSGVSGAGAVLYEQYF. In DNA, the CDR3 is TGTGCCAGCAGTGGAGTTAGCGGGGCCGGGGCCGTACTTTACGAGCAGTACTTC.

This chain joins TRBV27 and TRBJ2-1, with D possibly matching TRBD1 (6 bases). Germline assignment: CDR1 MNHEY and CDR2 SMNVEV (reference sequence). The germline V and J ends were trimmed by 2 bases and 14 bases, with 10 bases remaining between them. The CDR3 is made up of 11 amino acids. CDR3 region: CASSLGAGEFF. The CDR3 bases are TGTGCCAGCAGTTTAGGGGCAGGGGAGTTCTTC.